In this sample, the clone carrying this T cell receptor beta chain turned up many times. Antigen: not known. With 0 bases removed from V and 5 bases from J, the gap between germline ends came to 4 bases. This CDR3 spans 12 amino acids. CDR1 is ENHRY, CDR2 SYGVKD, per germline. The cDNA was synthesized by means of template-switch 5'RACE, which was carried out with 10-nucleotide random UMIs. TCRdb fed the 5' RACE reads into MiXCR, producing one record per CDR3 protein. The sample has fewer than 45,000 distinct CDR3 sequences, about 6% seen once. The data are from a study of neurological immune-mediated disorders. There were approximately 1.1 million CD4+ or CD8+ T cells used in the sorted libraries. The study, taken as a whole, reports: No expanded-clone CDR3 amino acid sequence recurred across subjects, suggesting private TCR-beta repertoires.

The sample was CD4+ T cells from blood. This receptor was taken from a woman between 40 and 55 years old in good health. The J gene is TRBJ1-1, the V gene TRBV10-3; D is uncertain. The chain's CDR3 is CAISESGTEAFF. The CDR3, as DNA: TGTGCCATCAGTGAGTCGGGGACTGAAGCTTTCTTT.